A selection of T cell receptor beta chains follows, all from one sample in a study of neurological immune-mediated disorders. TCRdb re-called the 5' RACE reads through MiXCR, storing one row per CDR3 protein. Of about 62,000 distinct CDR3 sequences in the sample, around 5% were seen once. The sequenced sample consisted of PBMCs. The receptors derive from a woman between 45 and 60 years old with multiple sclerosis. CDR3s include the opening cysteine and the closing phenylalanine or tryptophan. D genes are given only for firm matches. Clone size, where shown, is once, few, many, or a class for clones that have expanded.

J gene	D gene	clone size	V gene	CDR3 protein	CDR3 DNA
TRBJ1-1	TRBD1	.	TRBV14	CASSQGQGSTEAFF	TGTGCCAGCAGCCAAGGACAGGGTTCGACTGAAGCTTTCTTT
TRBJ2-7	.	many	TRBV20-1	CSASGGRYEQYF	TGCAGTGCTAGCGGGGGGCGATACGAGCAGTACTTC
TRBJ2-4	TRBD1	many	TRBV5-1	CASNDPGQWGHIQYF	TGCGCCAGCAACGATCCGGGACAGTGGGGACACATTCAGTACTTC
TRBJ2-2	.	many	TRBV5-1	CASSFAGSVPGELFF	TGCGCCAGCAGCTTCGCAGGGAGCGTGCCCGGGGAGCTGTTTTTT
TRBJ1-1	.	few	TRBV10-3	CAIRSTGLQENTEAFF	TGTGCCATCAGATCTACAGGGCTTCAGGAGAACACTGAAGCTTTCTTT
TRBJ1-3	TRBD1	many	TRBV28	CASSLYQGVVNTIYF	TGTGCCAGCAGTTTATATCAGGGGGTAGTAAACACCATATATTTT
TRBJ2-5	TRBD1	many	TRBV5-6	CASSSQGLEETQYF	TGTGCCAGCAGTTCACAGGGGCTGGAAGAGACCCAGTACTTC
TRBJ1-2	.	many	TRBV10-3	CATHKDRTYGYTF	TGTGCCACCCACAAGGACAGAACCTATGGCTACACCTTC
TRBJ2-5	TRBD2	.	TRBV7-2	CASSLVAGGGETQYF	TGTGCCAGCAGCTTAGTTGCGGGGGGCGGAGAGACCCAGTACTTC
TRBJ1-6	TRBD1	few	TRBV12-3/TRBV12-4	CASSGPNRGSPLNF	TGTGCCAGCAGTGGCCCGAACAGGGGTTCACCCCTCAACTTT
TRBJ2-2	.	many	TRBV5-1	CASSSGQDTGELFF	TGCGCCAGCAGCTCCGGGCAGGACACCGGGGAGCTGTTTTTT
TRBJ1-1	.	many	TRBV28	CASSSTGTAFF	TGTGCCAGCAGTTCCACAGGGACAGCTTTCTTT
TRBJ1-2	.	many	TRBV20-1	CSARGPTLWKGYTF	TGCAGTGCTAGAGGCCCGACCCTGTGGAAAGGCTACACCTTC
TRBJ2-1	TRBD1	many	TRBV6-2/TRBV6-3	CASNSDRGGNEQFF	TGTGCCAGCAACTCGGACAGGGGAGGCAATGAGCAGTTCTTC
TRBJ2-6	TRBD1	many	TRBV24-1	CATSGQGGANVLTF	TGTGCCACCAGTGGACAGGGTGGGGCCAACGTCCTGACTTTC
TRBJ1-1	TRBD1	many	TRBV4-3	CASSQATGGRTFF	TGCGCCAGCAGCCAGGCAACAGGGGGTCGAACTTTCTTT
TRBJ2-3	TRBD1	many	TRBV7-2	CASSLGQGFSTDTQYF	TGTGCCAGCAGCTTAGGACAGGGCTTTAGCACAGATACGCAGTATTTT
TRBJ1-2	.	many	TRBV2	CASREHGYGYTF	TGTGCCAGCAGAGAACACGGATATGGCTACACCTTC
TRBJ2-2	.	many	TRBV4-3	CASSQVTGPNTGELFF	TGCGCCAGCAGCCAAGTTACAGGACCGAACACCGGGGAGCTGTTTTTT
TRBJ2-5	.	many	TRBV10-3	CAISESNTQYQETQYF	TGTGCCATCAGTGAGTCGAACACCCAGTACCAAGAGACCCAGTACTTC
TRBJ1-3	.	few	TRBV7-9	CASSLTGENTIYF	TGTGCCAGCAGCTTAACAGGCGAAAACACCATATATTTT
TRBJ2-5	TRBD1	many	TRBV5-5	CASSLTGTGGETQYF	TGTGCCAGCAGCCTAACCGGGACAGGAGGAGAGACCCAGTACTTC
TRBJ2-3	TRBD1	many	TRBV7-2	CASSSDRARTDTQYF	TGTGCCAGCAGCTCGGACAGGGCGAGGACAGATACGCAGTATTTT
TRBJ1-5	.	medium-sized	TRBV7-9	CATWVDNGNQPQNF	TGTGCCACTTGGGTAGACAATGGCAATCAGCCCCAGAATTTT
TRBJ1-3	.	many	TRBV5-1	CASSVDRTSGNTIYF	TGCGCCAGCAGCGTAGACCGAACCTCTGGAAACACCATATATTTT
TRBJ2-7	.	many	TRBV5-6	CASSLESSSYEQYF	TGTGCCAGCAGCTTGGAGAGCAGCTCCTACGAGCAGTACTTC
TRBJ2-1	TRBD1	many	TRBV2	CASSSQGFEQFF	TGTGCCAGCAGCTCACAGGGGTTTGAGCAGTTCTTC
TRBJ1-5	.	many	TRBV6-2/TRBV6-3	CASSGEFNQPQHF	TGTGCCAGCAGTGGCGAGTTCAATCAGCCCCAGCATTTT
TRBJ2-3	TRBD1	many	TRBV7-3	CASSFGRTGADTQYF	TGTGCCAGCAGCTTTGGAAGGACAGGGGCAGATACGCAGTATTTT
TRBJ1-5	.	many	TRBV7-2	CASSEYSTGNQPQNF	TGTGCCAGCAGCGAGTACAGTACTGGCAATCAGCCCCAGAATTTT
TRBJ1-1	.	many	TRBV10-3	CAISETSGTEAFF	TGTGCCATCAGTGAGACGTCTGGAACTGAAGCTTTCTTT
TRBJ1-2	TRBD1	many	TRBV10-3	CAVGTGVNPNYGYTF	TGTGCCGTCGGGACAGGGGTAAATCCTAACTATGGCTACACCTTC
TRBJ1-6	.	.	TRBV7-2	CASSLKGVGSPLHF	TGTGCCAGCAGCTTAAAGGGGGTAGGTTCACCCCTCCACTTT
TRBJ1-1	TRBD1	many	TRBV5-1	CASSSGGWNTEAFF	TGCGCCAGCAGCTCAGGGGGATGGAACACTGAAGCTTTCTTT
TRBJ2-3	TRBD2	many	TRBV10-2	CASSKTLAGGQDTQYF	TGCGCCAGCAGTAAAACCCTAGCGGGGGGGCAAGATACGCAGTATTTT
TRBJ2-7	TRBD1	few	TRBV5-1	CASSLQTGTGIKEQYF	TGCGCCAGCAGCTTGCAAACCGGGACAGGGATCAAAGAGCAGTACTTC
TRBJ2-1	.	.	TRBV5-1	CASSSPVGGYNEQFF	TGCGCCAGCAGCTCGCCGGTAGGGGGTTACAATGAGCAGTTCTTC
TRBJ1-1	TRBD1	many	TRBV2	CASIRDRMNTEAFF	TGTGCCAGCATCCGGGACAGGATGAACACTGAAGCTTTCTTT
TRBJ1-5	.	many	TRBV7-3	CASSFAGSFNQPQHF	TGTGCCAGCAGCTTTGCAGGAAGCTTCAATCAGCCCCAGCATTTT
TRBJ1-6	.	many	TRBV9	CASSVRASGSPLHF	TGTGCCAGCAGCGTAAGGGCCTCGGGTTCACCCCTCCACTTT
TRBJ1-1	.	many	TRBV12-3/TRBV12-4	CASSLAGYRGWTEAFF	TGTGCCAGCAGTTTGGCGGGTTACCGGGGGTGGACTGAAGCTTTCTTT
TRBJ1-6	.	many	TRBV15	CATSRDAGTNSPLHF	TGTGCCACCAGCAGAGATGCAGGGACCAATTCACCCCTCCACTTT